The clone carrying this T cell receptor (beta chain) was recorded at least ten times. The target antigen is unknown. These data come from a study of T cells in Graves' hyperthyroidism and ophthalmopathy. Study findings and constraints: Peripheral blood also featured most of the thyroid clonotypes expanded above 0.001.

The study excluded patients with uncontrolled infection, other autoimmune disease, pregnancy or lactation. Clinical symptoms, serum thyroxine and TRAb, thyroid ultrasound and orbital computed tomography were used for the diagnoses. The germline V gene encodes CDR1 GTSNPN and CDR2 SVGIG (reference sequence). V was trimmed by 1 base and J by 2 bases, leaving 6 bases between them. This CDR3 contains 12 residues. Template material for amplifying TCR beta CDR3 regions consisted of RNA transcripts. Carried out on the TCR CDR3, a first-round RT-PCR used the HTBI primer set. TCRdb re-called the multiplex PCR reads with MiXCR, one entry per CDR3 protein. The sample shows 550,000 to 800,000 distinct CDR3 sequences, around 15% of them seen only once.

The sample consisted of blood. The chain uses TRBV30 and TRBJ2-7; D not certain. This TCR was recovered from a man between 18 and 35 years old with Graves' hyperthyroidism. CDR3: CAWSGQTYEQYF. In DNA form, the CDR3 reads TGTGCCTGGAGTGGGCAAACCTACGAGCAGTACTTC.